This paragraph reports one TCR beta chain. Its antigen is still unknown. Some clones are missing from TCRdb's copy, which holds only in-frame ones; the method was immunoSEQ multiplex PCR. The sample consists of some 1,100,000 clones, 75% to 85% of them appearing once. The sample comes from a study of shared clonotypes between healthy human individuals. About the research overall: Donors, aged 18 to 49, were two women and three men. Study-wide findings and caveats: Generation of non-shared clonotypes was less probable than generation of clonotypes shared by all four donors. What limited the represented genetic and exposure-history diversity was the small number of donors.

The sample was memory CD4+ T cells from PBMCs. Subset noted: CD45RA-negative fraction. The origin of this receptor is a man between 18 and 35 years old in good health. Some clones in this sample may be carry-over from other donors' samples.

The CDR3 coding sequence is TGTGCCAGCAGCCTCGGGCAGGCCCAGCCCCAGCATTTT. As protein: CASSLGQAQPQHF. The chain combines TRBV6-1 with TRBJ1-5; no firm D call. V lost 6 bases, J lost 7 bases, and 13 bases lay in between. The germline V gene encodes CDR1 MNHNS and CDR2 SASEGT. The CDR3 is made up of 13 amino acids.